The entry below describes one TCR beta chain. This clone was seen only a few times. Its recognized antigen is unknown. One base away there is no much larger clone; base qualities are not given. The entire isolated RNA was reverse transcribed using the High Capacity cDNA Reverse Transcription Kit, and thus expressed TCRB transcripts were sequenced. Deep immunoSEQ sequencing was applied to naive, central memory and regulatory T cell samples, giving an average of approximately 4 million total reads per sample. Sorted cells were lysed in RLT buffer, and RNA was extracted using DNase-treated RNeasy Micro or Mini kits according to cell number. To prevent cross-contamination, every cell subset was processed on its own, while patient and healthy donor samples were processed together. The immunoSEQ multiplex PCR was used to amplify TCRB sequences from cDNA, generating 87-bp fragments that spanned the CDR3 region. Sequencing of the amplicons was done on the Illumina HiSeq platform. The original methods were these. Synthetic template baselines were used to correct PCR bias computationally, reads within Hamming distance 2 were collapsed, and singletons that could not be merged were discarded. Reads were aligned against IMGT so that V, D and J genes, CDR3 length and insertions or deletions at six rearrangement sites could be assigned. Within each subset, clonotype counts were normalized to the number of sorted cells before true diversity and Gini coefficients were calculated with the tcR R package. Repertoire sharing was quantified using the overlap coefficient calculated on TCRB nucleotide sequences. Out-of-frame TCRB sequences from naive cells were analyzed as a proxy for the pre-selection repertoire. Entries here come from immuneACCESS through TCRdb and include only in-frame sequences with V and J called. Some clones fail to appear in such tables; in the studies checked, an unresolved V gene covers under half of the shortfall, and the cause of the remainder is unknown. V, J and clone size reflect that table, while D and trimming were determined from the DNA. The sample table holds approximately 250,000 clones, of which 16% were seen once. In total, the top ten clones hold roughly 0.08% of the sample.

This specimen belongs to a study of beta chain features in type 1 diabetes (dated by TCRdb to the late 2010s). The study in broad terms: Mean age, gender distribution, total cell number and subset yield were not different between patients and healthy donors. Across all samples, roughly 110,000,000 sorted cells were examined, and cell number per subset correlated strongly with RNA yield. The study compared TCRB repertoires of sorted circulating CD4+ T cell subsets between recently diagnosed type 1 diabetes patients and matched healthy donors. Regulatory and stem cell-like memory subsets were isolated from only 8 patients and 8 healthy donors, whereas naive and central memory subsets came from all 28 donors. Overall study results and their limits: At VDJ recombination sites, patients with type 1 diabetes made fewer insertions and deleted more nucleotides, a pattern implying thymic rearrangement abnormalities. Only small numbers of individuals were included in the HLA sub-analyses, which left unresolved whether HLA type had any influence on TCRB rearrangement. Naive, central memory and regulatory TCRB repertoires appeared to be more alike among patients than among healthy donors. Shorter templates might be favored by PCR, yet because patient and control samples were amplified and corrected together, any such skew would affect both groups equally. Sequencing cDNA rather than genomic DNA could over-represent highly expressing activated cells, although activation and CD3 levels did not differ between groups. A moderate but significant shortening of TCRB CDR3 length was observed in type 1 diabetes patients in all four CD4+ subsets.

From each donor, a single peripheral blood sample of 100 to 150 mL on average was drawn into heparinised tubes. Naive, central memory, regulatory and stem cell-like memory CD4+ T cells were sorted on a BD FACSAria II using a panel including CD45RO, CCR7, CD25, CD127, CD95 and CD27. All sorted populations exceeded 95% purity. PBMCs were isolated immediately by Lymphoprep density gradient centrifugation and stained directly without culture. So that batch effects would be minimized, each experiment stained and sorted samples in pairs, pairing one healthy donor with one patient. This clonotype was obtained from a man between 25 and 39 years old with type 1 diabetes. Material for sequencing was naive CD4+ T cells from blood. This specimen's cell subset or site label, interpreted: true naive CD4+ T cells.

The sequenced DNA is TGTGCCAGCAGCCGCCTCACAGGTTCTGGGGCCAACGTCCTGACTTTC. This encodes CASSRLTGSGANVLTF. The sequence is built from TRBV7-9 and TRBJ2-6, with a tentative D gene TRBD1 over 5 matching bases. Trimming takes 5 bases from V and 1 base from J, and the germline ends sit 12 bases apart. The germline V gene encodes CDR1 SEHNR and CDR2 FQNEAQ (reference sequence). The CDR3 has 16 amino acids, counting the end cysteine and phenylalanine. Only the CDR3 region is kept as DNA, spanning 48 bases read in frame from base 1.